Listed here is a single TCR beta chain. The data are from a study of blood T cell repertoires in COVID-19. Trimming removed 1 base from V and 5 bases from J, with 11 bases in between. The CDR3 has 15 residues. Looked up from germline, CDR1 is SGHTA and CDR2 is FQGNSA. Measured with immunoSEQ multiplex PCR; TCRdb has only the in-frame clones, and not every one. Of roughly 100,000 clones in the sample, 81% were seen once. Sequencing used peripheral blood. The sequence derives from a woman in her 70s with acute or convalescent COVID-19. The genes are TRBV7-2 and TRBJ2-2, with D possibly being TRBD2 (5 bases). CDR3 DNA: TGTGCCAGCAGCTTAGTACTAGGTTATACCGGGGAGCTGTTTTTT. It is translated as CASSLVLGYTGELFF.